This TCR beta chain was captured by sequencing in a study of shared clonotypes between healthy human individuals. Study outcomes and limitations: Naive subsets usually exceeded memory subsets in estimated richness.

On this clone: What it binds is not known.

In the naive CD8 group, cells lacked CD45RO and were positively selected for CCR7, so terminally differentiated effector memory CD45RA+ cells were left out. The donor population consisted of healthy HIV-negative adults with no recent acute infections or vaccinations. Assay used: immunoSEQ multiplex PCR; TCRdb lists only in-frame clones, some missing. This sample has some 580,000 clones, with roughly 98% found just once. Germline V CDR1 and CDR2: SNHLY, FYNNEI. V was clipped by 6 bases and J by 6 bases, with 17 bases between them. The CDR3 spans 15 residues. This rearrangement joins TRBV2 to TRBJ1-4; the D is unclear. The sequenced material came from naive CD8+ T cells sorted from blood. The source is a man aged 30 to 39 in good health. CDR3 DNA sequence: TGTGCCAGCAGGGACGACGGGATCGGGGATGAAAAACTGTTTTTT. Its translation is CASRDDGIGDEKLFF.